This TCR beta chain originates from a study of Ad26.COV2.S vaccination and SARS-CoV-2 variants (dated by TCRdb to the early 2020s). About the full investigation: Vaccine-arm donors came from COV1001, a multicentre, randomized, double-blind, placebo-controlled phase I-IIa trial of Ad26.COV2.S in healthy adults. Dosing of Ad26.COV2.S was intramuscular, at either 5x10^10 or 1x10^11 viral particles, delivered as one shot or as two shots spaced 56 days apart. TCRbeta repertoire sequencing served as the tool for gauging how specific and how broad the SARS-CoV-2-reactive T cell receptors were following Ad26.COV2.S vaccination. A total of roughly 32 samples were included in the TCR-sequenced set, comprising 19 Ad26.COV2.S vaccine recipients, 5 placebo recipients and 8 SARS-CoV-2 convalescent individuals. Participants in the trial were split at random into five groups of five each, receiving low-dose or high-dose Ad26.COV2.S once or twice, or else placebo on both occasions. Blinding of investigators to trial group allocation was maintained during experiments and outcome assessment.

Including cysteine and phenylalanine, the CDR3 has 12 amino acids. Just CDR3 DNA is preserved here, 36 bases in frame from base 1. Trimming at the junction amounts to 11 bases on V and 3 bases on J, and the germline ends lie 14 bases apart. Reading the germline V gene gives CDR1 MNHEY and CDR2 SVGAGI. The paper as a whole reports these results and caveats: Spike-specific TCR breadth was higher in Ad26.COV2.S recipients than in placebo recipients (P = 0.0014). Comparing responses between vaccine doses or regimens was not something the study was powered to do. After vaccination, spike-specific CD8+ and CD4+ T cell responses were reported to show substantial breadth. The authors noted that the TCR breadth and depth analyses may have underestimated total T cell responses. Vaccine and placebo recipients had similar non-spike TCR breadth, a finding consistent with the vaccine containing only spike.

TCRbeta CDR3 regions were sequenced with the immunoSEQ Assay. After extraction, genomic DNA underwent amplification by bias-controlled multiplex PCR, followed by high-throughput sequencing. On the authors' methods: To quantify the absolute abundance of every unique TCRbeta CDR3 region, sequences were collapsed and filtered. T cell fraction was estimated by normalizing TCRbeta template counts to usable DNA, which was measured by amplifying reference genes present in all nucleated cells. Repertoire TCRs were annotated as SARS-CoV-2-specific when V gene, CDR3 amino acid sequence and J gene were exactly matched to a known reactive TCR set. The reference SARS-CoV-2 TCR set came from MIRA and was filtered for enrichment in COVID-19-positive ImmuneCODE repertoires, removing public or cross-reactive TCRs. Drawing on the MIRA antigens, annotated TCRs were analysed further at the level of specific ORF or position within ORF. Breadth was defined as the number of annotated unique rearrangements divided by the total number of unique productive rearrangements, and depth was defined as the summed frequency of the annotated unique rearrangements. Two-sided Wilcoxon rank-sum tests were applied when comparing TCR breadth between groups. TCRdb mirrors the immuneACCESS table, restricted to in-frame sequences. Some clones are absent from its copies; in checked studies, under half trace to an unresolved V gene, and the reason for the others is unknown. V and J calls and clone size are copied from that table; D and trimming were computed from the DNA. Present in this sample are fewer than 400,000 clones, 85% to 90% of which were seen just once. The ten biggest clones cover 5% to 6.5% of the sample.

Remarks on this clone: Its antigen is unknown. Base-call qualities are not available, and no considerably larger clone is one nucleotide away.

Read against the paper, the sample's treatment or condition label means: around 19 received Ad26.COV2.S at low or high dose, single or two shots; about 5 received placebo; per-sample allocation not given. For vaccine and placebo recipients, the sequenced repertoires came from samples collected on day 63 after the first injection. In Cohort 1b, 25 or so adults aged 18-55 years were enrolled at a single site in Boston, USA, between 29 July and 7 August 2020. Ad26.COV2.S was a replication-incompetent adenovirus type 26 vector that expressed a prefusion-stabilized SARS-CoV-2 spike protein derived from the original Wuhan strain.

The sequences come from peripheral blood, collected in a trial of Ad26.COV2.S vaccine versus placebo. The sequence is built from TRBV6-5 and TRBJ2-7; TRBD1 is perhaps the D gene, given 6 matching bases. This TCR was sampled from a person between 18 and 60 years old who received the Ad26.COV2.S COVID-19 vaccine or a placebo. The CDR3 reads CASTQGNYEQYF. The bases read TGTGCCTCGACCCAGGGGAACTACGAGCAGTACTTC.